The 17 T cell receptor beta chains in this list originate from one sample, sequenced in a study of blood T cell repertoires in COVID-19. The protocol was immunoSEQ multiplex PCR, while the TCRdb copy is restricted to in-frame clones and leaves out a portion. The table includes about 41,000 clones, about 90% detected once. Material: peripheral blood. These TCRs come from a man aged 55 to 69 with acute or convalescent COVID-19.

The V and J genes are TRBV18 and TRBJ1-1, with TRBD1 as a possible D gene (5 bases). This CDR3 has 13 amino acids. Germline V gene data show CDR1 as KGHSH and CDR2 as LQKENI. V lost 2 bases and J lost 8, with 12 bases in between. The CDR3 sequence: CASSPGRGREAFF. CDR3 coding DNA: TGTGCCAGCTCACCAGGGCGGGGCAGAGAAGCTTTCTTT.

The chain uses TRBV9 and TRBJ2-1; 9 bases align to TRBD2. CDR3 length equals 14 residues. The J segment lost 4 bases and the V segment lost 1 base, leaving 0 bases of the junction unmatched. Germline-derived CDR1 and CDR2 are SGDLS and YYNGEE. CDR3 region: CASSVLAGYNEQFF. The CDR3 coding sequence is TGTGCCAGCAGCGTACTAGCGGGGTACAATGAGCAGTTCTTC.

The chain joins TRBV24-1 to TRBJ1-2; D is unclear. Germline CDR1 and CDR2: KGHDR and SFDVKD. The CDR3 is 14 amino acids. With 0 bases removed from V and 1 base from J, the gap between germline ends came to 5 bases. The DNA for the CDR3 is TGTGCCACCAGTGATTTGGGACTTAACTATGGCTACACCTTC. Protein sequence: CATSDLGLNYGYTF.

The chain has TRBV12-3 or TRBV12-4 and TRBJ2-3; maybe TRBD2 (5 bases). V was pared by 5 bases and J by 10 bases, with 13 bases between. The CDR3 is 12 residues long. In nucleotides, the CDR3 is TGTGCCAGCAGTGCTAGCAAAGGAGCGCAGTATTTT. This gives the protein CASSASKGAQYF.

The chain uses TRBV12-3 or TRBV12-4 and TRBJ1-1; no clear D gene. The CDR3 spans 11 residues. V lost 5 bases, J lost 4 bases, and 5 bases lay in between. Here the CDR3 DNA reads TGTGCCAGCAGTCTCTCCACTGAAGCTTTCTTT. This codes for CASSLSTEAFF.

This clone was detected only once. The chain combines TRBV6-6 with TRBJ1-2; no definite D call. This CDR3 spans 13 amino acids. Germline CDR1 MNHNY, CDR2 SVGAGI (reference sequence). The V end was cut by 2 bases, the J end by 5 bases, with 9 bases between. DNA of the CDR3: TGTGCCAGCAGTTACGACTACATGTATGGCTACACCTTC. Its translation is CASSYDYMYGYTF.

The chain uses TRBV6-1 and TRBJ2-2; 7 bases fit TRBD2. Losses at the gene ends were 2 bases for V and 4 bases for J; bases not matched to a gene: 4. The CDR3 sequence is 15 residues long. From germline, CDR1 is MNHNS and CDR2 SASEGT. Here the CDR3 DNA reads TGTGCCAGCAGTGAACAACTAGCGTCCACCGGGGAGCTGTTTTTT. It is translated as CASSEQLASTGELFF.

The V call is TRBV7-2, the J call TRBJ2-7; 10 bases are a match to TRBD1. The CDR3 has 17 amino acids. In germline, CDR1 is SGHTA, CDR2 FQGNSA. V shed 3 bases and J 2 bases; nucleotides not matched to a gene: 10. CDR3 in DNA: TGTGCCAGCAGCTTGACAGGGGGCCCGCAAGCCCCCTACGAGCAGTACTTC. Encoded protein: CASSLTGGPQAPYEQYF.

This chain links TRBV30 with TRBJ1-5; D unresolved. The CDR3 covers 12 residues. The germline gives CDR1 GTSNPN, CDR2 SVGIG (reference sequence). The V end lost 1 base, the J end lost 9 bases, and 10 bases lay between the germline ends. The CDR3 DNA sequence: TGTGCCTGGAGTGGCGGCTCCGGGCCCCAGCATTTT. It encodes CAWSGGSGPQHF.

The chain joins TRBV6-6 to TRBJ1-2; TRBD1 might be the D (6 bases). V lost 4 bases and J 4 bases, leaving 19 bases between the germline ends. Germline assignment: CDR1 MNHNY and CDR2 SVGAGI (reference sequence). This CDR3 is built from 16 residues. In DNA, the CDR3 is TGTGCCAGCAGTTCGGAAGGCGGGGGGGCGAGCTATGGCTACACCTTC. Translated: CASSSEGGGASYGYTF.

The V gene is TRBV2, the J gene TRBJ1-6; no reliable D call. The CDR3 is 13 amino acids. Germline CDR1 SNHLY, CDR2 FYNNEI. Trimming left V 8 bases short and J 6 bases short, with 11 bases between. DNA for the CDR3: TGTGCCAGCCGGGGAGGCGGTAATTCACCCCTCCACTTT. Translation gives CASRGGGNSPLHF.

This chain joins TRBV30 and TRBJ2-5, with TRBD2 matching 11 bases. V was clipped by 1 base and J by 4 bases; unmatched bases: 8. CDR3 length: 16 residues. Germline V gene lookup returns CDR1 GTSNPN and CDR2 SVGIG (reference sequence). CDR3 loop: CAWSGLAGTTTETQYF. CDR3 coding DNA: TGTGCCTGGAGTGGACTAGCGGGGACCACAACAGAGACCCAGTACTTC.

J is TRBJ1-2 and V is TRBV14; 7 bases are shared with TRBD1. With V trimmed by 2 bases and J by 8 bases, 8 bases remained unmatched. The CDR3 has 14 amino acids. Germline V gene lookup returns CDR1 SGHDN and CDR2 FVKESK. CDR3 DNA: TGTGCCAGCAGCCAACGAGGGGGCGCGGAGGGCTACACCTTC. Encoded protein: CASSQRGGAEGYTF.

The genes are TRBV5-4 and TRBJ2-7, with 8 bases aligning to TRBD1. The germline CDR1 and CDR2 sequences are SGHNT and YYREEE (reference sequence). J gave up 3 bases and V 2 bases, and 7 bases lay outside the gene matches. The CDR3 contains 15 residues. CDR3 sequence (DNA): TGTGCCAGCAGCTTTACAGGGGGGAAGAGCTACGAGCAGTACTTC. Its translation: CASSFTGGKSYEQYF.

The chain combines TRBV18 with TRBJ1-1; D unclear. Germline-derived CDR1 and CDR2 are KGHSH and LQKENI. Between the trimmed V and J ends, which lost 8 bases and 1 base, there was a span of 14 bases. This CDR3 comprises 14 residues. CDR3: CASTPSPGNTEAFF. As DNA, the CDR3 is TGTGCCAGCACCCCCAGTCCGGGGAACACTGAAGCTTTCTTT.

The J gene is TRBJ2-1, the V gene TRBV5-1; a weak D match, TRBD2 (6 bases). Trimming removed 5 bases from V and 4 bases from J, with 13 bases in between. This CDR3 is built from 14 residues. Looked up from germline, CDR1 is SGHRS and CDR2 is YFSETQ. The CDR3 region has the DNA TGCGCCAGCAGTCCGATGGCGGGGTACAATGAGCAGTTCTTC. Translated: CASSPMAGYNEQFF.

J is TRBJ1-1 and V is TRBV27; D is ambiguous. Trimming took 5 bases from V and 11 from J, leaving 15 bases between them. The germline CDR1 and CDR2 sequences are MNHEY and SMNVEV (reference sequence). This CDR3 is 12 amino acids long. The CDR3 region is CASSPGEPGAFF. The DNA of the CDR3 is TGTGCCAGCAGTCCCGGCGAACCCGGGGCTTTCTTT.